This TCR beta chain was captured in a study of CD4 T cells in relation to SARS-CoV-2 and coronaviruses. As concerns this clone: Its antigen remains unidentified.

The germline V gene has CDR1 LGHDT and CDR2 YNNKEL (reference sequence). V trimming: 1 base; J trimming: 4 bases; junction bases outside the gene matches: 23. This CDR3 is 21 amino acids long. TCRdb's copy holds only in-frame clones and misses some; the assay was immunoSEQ multiplex PCR. Here the sample spans some 35,000 clones, approximately 82% being singletons. Broader study findings: In roughly two thirds of donors, memory CD4+ clonotypes crossrecognized SARS-CoV-2 and at least one common cold coronavirus spike.

The TCR was taken from an adult with COVID-19. The sequencing input was naive CD4+ T cells from PBMCs, cultured in vitro. Subset specified: naive CD4+ T cells isolated by negative enrichment. This rearrangement joins TRBV3-1 (or the pseudogene TRBV3-2) to TRBJ1-2; 8 nucleotides agree with TRBD1. The CDR3 DNA reads as TGTGCCAGCAGCCAAGTCCATTTCCGAGGACAGGGCGGCTATTGCAGCTATGGCTACACCTTC. Protein product: CASSQVHFRGQGGYCSYGYTF.